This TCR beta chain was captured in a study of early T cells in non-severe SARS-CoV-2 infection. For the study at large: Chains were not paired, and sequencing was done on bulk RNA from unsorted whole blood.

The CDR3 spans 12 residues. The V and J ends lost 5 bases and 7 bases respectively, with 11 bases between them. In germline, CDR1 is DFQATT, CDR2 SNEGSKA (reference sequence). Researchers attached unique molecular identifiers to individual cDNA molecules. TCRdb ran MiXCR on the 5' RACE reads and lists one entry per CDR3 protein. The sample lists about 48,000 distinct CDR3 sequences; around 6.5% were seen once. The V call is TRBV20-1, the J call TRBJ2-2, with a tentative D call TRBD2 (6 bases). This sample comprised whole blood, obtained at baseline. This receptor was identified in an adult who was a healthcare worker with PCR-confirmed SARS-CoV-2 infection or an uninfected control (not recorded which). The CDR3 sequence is CSASREVGELFF. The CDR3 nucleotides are TGCAGTGCTTCCAGGGAGGTCGGGGAGCTGTTTTTT.